The 21 T cell receptor beta chains presented below share a single source sample, sequenced in a study of regulatory T cells in long-lasting Graves disease. This sample's time point: newly diagnosed GD, antithyroid drugs for less than 3 months. The TCR library was made from RNA that had been extracted from PBMCs in TRIzol. Relying on iRepertoire HTBI primers and Arm-PCR of CDR3 regions, the team built TCR beta libraries. TCRdb re-called the multiplex PCR reads through MiXCR, storing one row per CDR3 protein. The sample lists hundreds of thousands of distinct CDR3 sequences, less than 20% occurring once. This sample was also put to use in a study of T cells in Graves' hyperthyroidism and ophthalmopathy.

The sequences come from peripheral blood mononuclear cells (PBMCs), collected at new diagnosis, from a patient treated with antithyroid drugs. The receptors stem from a woman aged 25 to 45 with Graves disease.

This clonotype showed up many times. One end of the junction fails to match germline, which may point to a read error. This chain uses TRBV6-1 with TRBJ1-5; D not certain. The CDR3 loop spans 13 amino acids. The germline V gene has CDR1 MNHNS and CDR2 SASEGT. The CDR3 spells CASSENGNQPQHF. In DNA form, the CDR3 reads TGCGCCAGCAGTGAGAACGGCAATCAGCCCCAGCATTTT.

This clonotype was counted at least ten times. The chain employs TRBV14 and TRBJ1-5; no clear D gene. Trimming cost V 7 bases and J 5 bases, with 3 bases left between them. Germline V CDR1 and CDR2: SGHDN, FVKESK. The CDR3 covers 10 residues. The CDR3 spells CASMDQPQHF. CDR3 coding DNA: TGTGCCAGCATGGATCAGCCCCAGCATTTT.

The chain uses TRBV2 and TRBJ2-3, with D possibly matching TRBD1 (5 bases). CDR1 and CDR2 (germline): SNHLY, FYNNEI. V dropped 7 bases and J dropped 0 bases, with 23 bases sitting between them. This CDR3 comprises 18 residues. The CDR3 region is CASTNQGVVRTSTDTQYF. DNA of the CDR3: TGTGCCAGCACCAACCAAGGGGTGGTGCGGACGAGCACAGATACGCAGTATTTT.

This clonotype was detected many times. The rearrangement uses TRBV20-1 and TRBJ1-1; TRBD1 aligns across 7 bases. The CDR3 extends over 14 amino acids. V trimming: 6 bases; J trimming: 2 bases; junction bases outside the gene matches: 9. Germline V gene data show CDR1 as DFQATT and CDR2 as SNEGSKA (reference sequence). CDR3 in amino acids: CSAMRGQRNTEAFF. In DNA form, the CDR3 reads TGCAGTGCCATGAGGGGACAGAGAAACACTGAAGCTTTCTTT.

This clonotype was detected ten times or more. The genes are TRBV29-1 and TRBJ2-7; 9 positions match TRBD2. Trimming at V came to 4 bases and at J to 4 bases, leaving 11 bases not matched to a gene. Looked up from germline, CDR1 is SQVTM and CDR2 is ANQGSEA. The CDR3 contains 15 residues. The CDR3 bases are TGCAGCGTTGGTATTAGCGGGAGAAGTACGTACGAGCAGTACTTC. Translated: CSVGISGRSTYEQYF.

The rearrangement links TRBV30 to TRBJ2-1; TRBD2 aligns across 7 bases. Germline-derived CDR1 and CDR2 are GTSNPN and SVGIG (reference sequence). V shed 4 bases, J shed 6 bases, and the junction held 9 bases outside the gene matches. The CDR3 runs 14 residues. The DNA of the CDR3 is TGTGCCTGGACAAGGACTAGTTCCGTCAATGAGCAGTTCTTC. As protein: CAWTRTSSVNEQFF.

J is TRBJ2-7 and V is TRBV18, with 7 positions matching TRBD2. This CDR3 is 13 amino acids long. CDR1 is KGHSH and CDR2 is LQKENI in the germline V gene. Germline trimming cut 5 bases from V and 10 bases from J; bases unmatched to any gene: 11. CDR3 nucleotides: TGTGCCAGCTCATCTACCGGGACGGGAGGCCAGTACTTC. Amino acid sequence: CASSSTGTGGQYF.

This clonotype was picked up many times. This chain joins TRBV28 and TRBJ2-5; the D call may be TRBD1 or TRBD2 (6 bases each). Trimming left V 3 bases short and J 5 bases short, with 16 bases between. The CDR3 runs 15 residues. Germline V gives CDR1 MDHEN, CDR2 SYDVKM. The CDR3 is CASSFALTGGETQYF. The CDR3 DNA follows: TGTGCCAGCAGTTTCGCCCTGACAGGAGGGGAGACCCAGTACTTC.

Many counts were recorded for this clonotype. The chain combines TRBV28 with TRBJ1-2, with 8 positions matching TRBD1. CDR3 length equals 15 residues. Germline assignment: CDR1 MDHEN and CDR2 SYDVKM. Germline trimming cut 8 bases from V and 5 bases from J; bases unmatched to any gene: 13. CDR3: CASFTVGDRRYGYTF. The CDR3 nucleotides read TGTGCCAGCTTCACCGTAGGGGACAGGCGGTATGGCTACACCTTC.

A remark on this clonotype: Sequence at one end of the junction differs from germline and may be a read error. The genes are TRBV2 and TRBJ2-1; no firm D call. Germline CDR1 is SNHLY and CDR2 is FYNNEI. The CDR3 consists of 14 residues. CDR3 sequence reads: CATSDRSSYNEQFF. For the CDR3, the DNA is TGTGCCACCAGTGACCGGAGCTCCTACAATGAGCAGTTCTTC.

This clonotype was found many times. The chain recombines TRBV9 with TRBJ2-7; D not resolved. Trimming pared 8 bases from V and 3 bases from J, leaving 3 bases between. The length of the CDR3 is 9 residues. CDR1 and CDR2 (germline): SGDLS, YYNGEE. This chain's CDR3 is CARNYEQYF. CDR3 bases: TGTGCCAGGAACTACGAGCAGTACTTC.

This clonotype was seen a few times. The J gene is TRBJ2-7, the V gene TRBV20-1, with TRBD2 matching over 7 bases. Losses at the gene ends were 5 bases for V and 3 bases for J; bases not matched to a gene: 13. Germline V lookup: CDR1 DFQATT, CDR2 SNEGSKA (reference sequence). The CDR3 runs to 15 residues. CDR3 coding DNA: TGCAGTGCTCCACGGGCAGGACTAGGCGGCTACGAGCAGTACTTC. It yields the protein CSAPRAGLGGYEQYF.

This clonotype was recorded at least ten times. This chain connects TRBV7-2 to TRBJ2-5, with D perhaps TRBD2 (6 bases). CDR3 length: 15 residues. Trimming stripped 8 bases from V and 0 bases from J, with 16 bases between. The germline CDR1 and CDR2 sequences are SGHTA and FQGNSA. The CDR3 protein is CASLRRGLHQETQYF. Written as DNA, the CDR3 is TGTGCCAGCCTTCGGCGGGGTCTTCACCAAGAGACCCAGTACTTC.

This clonotype was recorded many times. The V and J genes are TRBV28 and TRBJ1-6, with 9 bases that match TRBD1. The CDR3 covers 15 residues. The germline V gene has CDR1 MDHEN and CDR2 SYDVKM. J gave up 7 bases and V 6 bases, and 7 bases lay outside the gene matches. Here the CDR3 DNA reads TGTGCCAGCAGATTCCGGGACAGGGACAATTCACCCCTCCACTTT. Amino acid sequence: CASRFRDRDNSPLHF.

This clonotype was seen repeatedly, ten times or more. The chain combines TRBV28 with TRBJ1-5, with a weak D call TRBD1 (6 bases). Germline CDR1 reads MDHEN; CDR2 reads SYDVKM. Trimming pared 7 bases from V and 1 base from J, leaving 17 bases between. The CDR3 extends over 16 amino acids. The CDR3 reads CASTPRGERSNQPQHF. Written as DNA, the CDR3 is TGTGCCAGCACTCCTAGGGGGGAACGGAGCAATCAGCCCCAGCATTTT.

This clonotype has more than one count but fewer than ten. The chain is built from TRBV7-2 and TRBJ2-1, with 10 bases lining up with TRBD2. The CDR3 consists of 17 residues. V shed 6 bases and J 0 bases; nucleotides not matched to a gene: 8. The germline V gene has CDR1 SGHTA and CDR2 FQGNSA. As DNA, the CDR3 is TGTGCCAGCAGTCGGACTAGCGGCCCCAGCTCCTACAATGAGCAGTTCTTC. Amino acid sequence: CASSRTSGPSSYNEQFF.

This clonotype was counted ten times or more. V and J are TRBV28 and TRBJ2-1, with 10 positions matching TRBD1. V lost 6 bases to trimming and J lost 7 bases; unmatched junction nucleotides: 6. This CDR3 contains 14 residues. Germline V CDR1 and CDR2: MDHEN, SYDVKM. In DNA form, the CDR3 reads TGTGCCAGCAGCAACAGACAGGGGGCGAATGAGCAGTTCTTC. Translating it yields CASSNRQGANEQFF.

The sample holds many counts of this clonotype. The rearrangement links TRBV7-3 to TRBJ2-1; the match to TRBD1 covers 8 bases. The V segment lost 1 base and the J segment 5 bases; nucleotides outside the gene matches: 22. The length of the CDR3 is 21 residues. Germline-derived CDR1 and CDR2 are SGHTA and FQGTGA. The CDR3 DNA reads as TGTGCCAGCAGCTTAAGGTCGGACAGGGCGCACTCCTCCTCCGCCAACAATGAGCAGTTCTTC. Translating it yields CASSLRSDRAHSSSANNEQFF.

This clonotype was recorded many times. The chain carries TRBV10-3 and TRBJ2-7; TRBD2 matches at 8 bases. This CDR3 is built from 15 residues. The trim removed 4 bases at V and 1 base at J, leaving 6 bases unmatched. The germline V gene has CDR1 ENHRY and CDR2 SYGVKD. The CDR3 sequence is CAISASGRRSYEQYF. CDR3 in DNA: TGTGCCATCAGTGCCAGCGGGAGAAGGTCCTACGAGCAGTACTTC.

The rearrangement uses TRBV20-1 and TRBJ2-1; 8 positions agree with TRBD2. This CDR3 contains 14 residues. The V segment lost 7 bases and the J segment 3 bases; nucleotides outside the gene matches: 8. Germline V gene data show CDR1 as DFQATT and CDR2 as SNEGSKA (reference sequence). The CDR3 DNA follows: TGCAGTGAGAGAAGGCTAGCGGGCTACAATGAGCAGTTCTTC. Its protein is CSERRLAGYNEQFF.

This clonotype was observed at least ten times. The V and J genes are TRBV30 and TRBJ1-2, with 8 bases fitting TRBD1. The CDR3 consists of 14 residues. Per germline, CDR1 GTSNPN and CDR2 SVGIG (reference sequence). Trimming took 2 bases from V and 5 from J; bases not matched to a gene: 7. Here the CDR3 reads CAWSSGQGLYGYTF. DNA for the CDR3: TGTGCCTGGAGTTCCGGACAGGGCCTGTATGGCTACACCTTC.